Given below is one T cell receptor (beta chain) in context. Its antigen is still unknown. The data derive from a study of regulatory T cells in long-lasting Graves disease. Germline V lookup: CDR1 MGHRA, CDR2 YSYEKL. The V end was cut by 4 bases, the J end by 0 bases, with 15 bases between. This CDR3 comprises 16 residues. Specified time point: persistent/refractory GD, antithyroid drugs over 5 years with positive TRAb. Following extraction of RNA from PBMCs, that RNA was used to make the TCR library. Diagnosing Graves' disease relied on the American Thyroid Association guidelines. An endocrinology department in Xi'an, China, recruited the patients. For TCR beta, libraries came from iRepertoire HTBI primers and Arm-PCR of CDR3 regions. TCRdb re-called the multiplex PCR reads through MiXCR, storing one row per CDR3 protein. Of some 430,000 distinct CDR3 sequences listed, 20% to 25% are singletons. Whole-study results and caveats: Persistent Graves' cases showed lower TCR diversity than newly diagnosed cases. Small sample size may have lowered accuracy.

The chain employs TRBV4-1 and TRBJ1-2, with D possibly TRBD1 on 6 matching bases. The receptor's source is a female donor with Graves disease. Material: peripheral blood mononuclear cells (PBMCs), obtained when the disease was refractory, from a patient treated with antithyroid drugs. CDR3 residues: CASSLPGGPTNYGYTF. The CDR3 region has the DNA TGCGCCAGCAGCCTCCCCGGGGGGCCGACTAACTATGGCTACACCTTC.